These 24 T cell receptor beta chains originate from one sample sequenced in a study of blood T cell repertoires in COVID-19 (dated by TCRdb to about 2020). Libraries were made using the immunoSEQ multiplex PCR assay. This is the immuneACCESS table as TCRdb keeps it, with only in-frame sequences that have V and J called. A part of the clones is gone; compared with another copy, unresolved V genes explain less than half, and the rest is unexplained. The sample records approximately 260,000 clones, approximately 84% of which are singletons. About 3.4% of the sample goes to the ten largest clones. The material sequenced was PBMCs or T cells enriched from blood (not recorded which). The receptors derive from a man aged 45-65 years who had recovered from COVID-19.

The rearrangement uses TRBV7-2 and TRBJ2-5, with D possibly matching TRBD1 (5 bases). The CDR3 length is 15 residues. Trimming left V 3 bases short and J 5 bases short, with 16 bases between. Per the germline V gene, CDR1 is SGHTA and CDR2 is FQGNSA. The CDR3 DNA follows: TGTGCCAGCAGCTTCGCCCTGACAGCCGGGGAGACCCAGTACTTC. It specifies CASSFALTAGETQYF. Together with reference TRBV7-2 and TRBJ2-5, the CDR3 gives the full variable domain: GAGVSQSPSNKVTEKGKDVELRCDPISGHTALYWYRQSLGQGLEFLIYFQGNSAPDKSGLPSDRFSAERTGGSVSTLTIQRTQQEDSAVYLCASSFALTAGETQYFGPGTRLLVL.

This clone was observed a few times. The chain employs TRBV10-3 and TRBJ2-1, with 9 nucleotides matching TRBD1. V was clipped by 6 bases and J by 2 bases; unmatched bases: 2. The germline gives CDR1 ENHRY, CDR2 SYGVKD. The CDR3 length is 14 residues. CDR3 nucleotides: TGTGCCATCAGGGGACAGGGACCCTACAATGAGCAGTTCTTC. Translation gives CAIRGQGPYNEQFF.

V and J are TRBV9 and TRBJ2-3; 7 nucleotides match TRBD2. Unmatched junction bases numbered 10, after V lost 3 bases and J lost 3 bases. Germline CDR1 is SGDLS and CDR2 is YYNGEE. This CDR3 contains 16 residues. CDR3 DNA: TGTGCCAGCAGCGCATCCTCCTCCGGGGGGACAGATACGCAGTATTTT. Amino acids: CASSASSSGGTDTQYF.

The chain is built from TRBV7-3 and TRBJ2-1; TRBD2 might be the D (5 bases). There are 12 residues in the CDR3. In germline, CDR1 is SGHTA, CDR2 FQGTGA. The germline V and J ends were trimmed by 3 bases and 9 bases, with 9 bases remaining between them. The chain's CDR3 is CASSFDRGEQFF. The CDR3 DNA is TGTGCCAGCAGCTTCGATCGGGGTGAGCAGTTCTTC.

This clone has a single count. The V call is TRBV9, the J call TRBJ2-1; TRBD2 is a possible D gene (5 bases). CDR1 is SGDLS and CDR2 is YYNGEE in the germline V gene. V dropped 2 bases and J dropped 0 bases, with 15 bases sitting between them. The CDR3 loop spans 17 amino acids. The CDR3 loop is CASSVKVSASSYNEQFF. The DNA of the CDR3 is TGTGCCAGCAGCGTCAAAGTTAGCGCGAGCTCCTACAATGAGCAGTTCTTC.

This rearrangement joins TRBV20-1 to TRBJ1-6; D unclear. Per the germline V gene, CDR1 is DFQATT and CDR2 is SNEGSKA (reference sequence). V was clipped by 3 bases and J by 7 bases, with 13 bases between them. This CDR3 has 14 amino acids. The CDR3 DNA follows: TGCAGTGCTAGTGTGGAGTCCGGGAATTCACCCCTCCACTTT. It translates to CSASVESGNSPLHF.

The chain combines TRBV28 with TRBJ2-7; D uncertain. Germline-derived CDR1 and CDR2 are MDHEN and SYDVKM. V was clipped by 4 bases and J by 0 bases, with 19 bases between them. The CDR3 consists of 17 residues. The CDR3 loop reads CASSSPTGASLSYEQYF. CDR3 nucleotide sequence: TGTGCCAGCAGTTCCCCAACTGGAGCCTCCCTCTCCTACGAGCAGTACTTC.

In this sample, this clone turned up a few times. V and J are TRBV10-2 and TRBJ1-2; D is uncertain. The germline gives CDR1 WSHSY, CDR2 SAAADI. The CDR3 is 12 amino acids. V was shortened by 1 base and J by 4 bases, with 4 bases between the two germline ends. CDR3 DNA sequence: TGCGCCAGCAGTGAGTTCCTCTATGGCTACACCTTC. Amino acid sequence: CASSEFLYGYTF.

This clone has just a few counts. The chain uses TRBV7-2 and TRBJ2-7; 11 bases are a match to TRBD1. Germline V lookup: CDR1 SGHTA, CDR2 FQGNSA. CDR3 length: 15 amino acids. The junction had 8 bases not matched to a gene; V was cut back by 7 bases and J by 3 bases. The CDR3 spells CASTPLGQGGYEQYF. Here the CDR3 DNA reads TGTGCCAGCACCCCGTTGGGACAGGGGGGCTACGAGCAGTACTTC. Full variable domain (rest looked up from reference TRBV7-2 and TRBJ2-7): GAGVSQSPSNKVTEKGKDVELRCDPISGHTALYWYRQSLGQGLEFLIYFQGNSAPDKSGLPSDRFSAERTGGSVSTLTIQRTQQEDSAVYLCASTPLGQGGYEQYFGPGTRLTVT.

This rearrangement joins TRBV10-3 to TRBJ2-7; 9 bases fit TRBD1. V lost 2 bases to trimming and J lost 12 bases; unmatched junction nucleotides: 11. This CDR3 comprises 14 residues. The germline gives CDR1 ENHRY, CDR2 SYGVKD. The DNA of the CDR3 is TGTGCCATCAGTGAGCTCCCTGGACAGGGGAGGGCGTACTTC. Protein: CAISELPGQGRAYF.

This chain links TRBV7-9 with TRBJ2-1; the match to TRBD2 covers 8 bases. The length of the CDR3 is 16 residues. With 7 bases clipped from V and 8 bases from J, the junction kept 16 bases outside the gene matches. Germline V lookup: CDR1 SEHNR, CDR2 FQNEAQ (reference sequence). In DNA form, the CDR3 reads TGTGCCAGCACCCCGGGGGAGCGGGGGAGGTTGGATGAGCAGTTCTTC. Translation gives CASTPGERGRLDEQFF.

This rearrangement joins TRBV3-1 (or the pseudogene TRBV3-2) to TRBJ1-1; no clear D gene. The germline V gene has CDR1 LGHDT and CDR2 YNNKEL (reference sequence). V gave up 4 bases and J gave up 3 bases, with 12 bases separating them. The CDR3 spans 14 residues. CDR3 amino acids: CASSPSVAYTEAFF. Here the CDR3 DNA reads TGTGCCAGCAGCCCCTCCGTCGCGTACACTGAAGCTTTCTTT.

A single count supports this clone. The V and J genes are TRBV19 and TRBJ2-6; D is unclear. V was clipped by 3 bases and J by 4 bases, with 10 bases between them. The CDR3 is 15 residues long. Germline V gene sequence: CDR1 LNHDA, CDR2 SQIVND (reference sequence). The CDR3 spells CASSIPGSGANVLTF. CDR3 in DNA: TGTGCCAGTAGTATCCCCGGGTCCGGGGCCAACGTCCTGACTTTC.

The chain links TRBV18 to TRBJ1-4, with 8 bases identical to TRBD1. Unmatched junction bases numbered 5, after V lost 2 bases and J lost 3 bases. The CDR3 loop spans 16 amino acids. Germline values: CDR1 KGHSH, CDR2 LQKENI. The CDR3, as DNA: TGTGCCAGCTCACCAAGACAGGGGCGGTCTAATGAAAAACTGTTTTTT. Translation gives CASSPRQGRSNEKLFF.

The chain couples TRBV30 to TRBJ1-2; 9 bases line up with TRBD1. The CDR3 sequence is 13 residues long. The germline gives CDR1 GTSNPN, CDR2 SVGIG (reference sequence). V gave up 4 bases and J gave up 8 bases; unmatched junction bases: 8. The CDR3 loop is CAWISDRGGGYTF. CDR3 in DNA: TGTGCCTGGATATCGGACAGGGGAGGCGGCTACACCTTC.

This sequence joins TRBV11-1 and TRBJ2-1, with TRBD1 matching 9 bases. V lost 3 bases, J lost 7 bases, and 4 bases stayed unmatched. Germline CDR1 and CDR2: SGHAT and FQDESV (reference sequence). The CDR3 is 14 residues long. CDR3 DNA sequence: TGTGCCAGCAGCTTGGGACAGGGAGGTAATGAGCAGTTCTTC. This sequence encodes CASSLGQGGNEQFF.

J is TRBJ1-5 and V is TRBV5-8; the D gene is possibly TRBD1 (5 bases). Germline CDR1 and CDR2: SGHTS and YDEGEE. This CDR3 contains 15 residues. Trimming shortened V by 1 base and J by 5 bases, and 13 bases separated the two germline ends. The CDR3 here is CASSLLSPGDQPQHF. The CDR3 DNA reads as TGTGCCAGCAGCTTGCTTTCCCCGGGGGATCAGCCCCAGCATTTT.

This chain uses TRBV9 with TRBJ2-2; D is perhaps TRBD2 (6 bases). The CDR3 extends over 13 amino acids. Germline assignment: CDR1 SGDLS and CDR2 YYNGEE. The germline V and J ends were trimmed by 4 bases and 8 bases, with 12 bases remaining between them. The CDR3 reads CASSSGLRGELFF. CDR3 DNA: TGTGCCAGCAGCTCGGGACTTAGAGGGGAGCTGTTTTTT.

The chain is built from TRBV11-1 and TRBJ2-1, with 8 bases lining up with TRBD2. Germline loops: CDR1 SGHAT, CDR2 FQDESV (reference sequence). The trim removed 1 base at V and 8 bases at J, leaving 7 bases unmatched. The CDR3 length is 15 residues. As DNA, the CDR3 is TGTGCCAGCAGCTTAGTCTTTTCGGGGGGGCATGAGCAGTTCTTC. This translates into CASSLVFSGGHEQFF.

This clone was detected once. The chain employs TRBV7-8 and TRBJ2-2; the match to TRBD2 covers 7 bases. Germline assignment: CDR1 SGHVS and CDR2 FQNEAQ. This CDR3 spans 13 amino acids. V lost 5 bases to trimming and J lost 6 bases; unmatched junction nucleotides: 3. This CDR3 reads CASSTAGAGELFF. For the CDR3, the DNA is TGTGCCAGCAGCACTGCGGGGGCCGGGGAGCTGTTTTTT.

V and J are TRBV29-1 and TRBJ1-1, with D possibly TRBD1 on 6 matching bases. The CDR3 has 12 residues. Trimming cost V 8 bases and J 2 bases, with 12 bases left between them. CDR1 is SQVTM and CDR2 is ANQGSEA in the germline V gene. CDR3: CSISTGNTEAFF. CDR3 nucleotides: TGCAGCATCTCGACAGGAAACACTGAAGCTTTCTTT.

This sequence joins TRBV19 and TRBJ2-2, with D possibly matching TRBD2 (5 bases). CDR1 and CDR2 (germline): LNHDA, SQIVND (reference sequence). V dropped 3 bases and J dropped 3 bases, with 11 bases sitting between them. The CDR3 is 15 residues long. The chain's CDR3 is CASSITGLDTGELFF. The CDR3 DNA is TGTGCCAGTAGTATTACGGGGTTGGACACCGGGGAGCTGTTTTTT.

The chain is built from TRBV7-9 and TRBJ1-1; D not certain. V was pared by 1 base and J by 6 bases, with 6 bases between. From germline, CDR1 is SEHNR and CDR2 FQNEAQ (reference sequence). The CDR3 has 12 residues. The CDR3 region is CASSLGAAEAFF. Here the CDR3 DNA reads TGTGCCAGCAGCTTAGGGGCAGCTGAAGCTTTCTTT.

The V gene is TRBV19, the J gene TRBJ2-7; 9 nucleotides line up with TRBD1. Per the germline V gene, CDR1 is LNHDA and CDR2 is SQIVND (reference sequence). This CDR3 comprises 17 residues. J lost 3 bases, V lost 5 bases, and 14 bases had no gene match. CDR3 sequence: CASSLGKTGTGNYEQYF. The CDR3 DNA follows: TGTGCCAGTAGTCTCGGCAAGACCGGGACAGGGAACTACGAGCAGTACTTC.